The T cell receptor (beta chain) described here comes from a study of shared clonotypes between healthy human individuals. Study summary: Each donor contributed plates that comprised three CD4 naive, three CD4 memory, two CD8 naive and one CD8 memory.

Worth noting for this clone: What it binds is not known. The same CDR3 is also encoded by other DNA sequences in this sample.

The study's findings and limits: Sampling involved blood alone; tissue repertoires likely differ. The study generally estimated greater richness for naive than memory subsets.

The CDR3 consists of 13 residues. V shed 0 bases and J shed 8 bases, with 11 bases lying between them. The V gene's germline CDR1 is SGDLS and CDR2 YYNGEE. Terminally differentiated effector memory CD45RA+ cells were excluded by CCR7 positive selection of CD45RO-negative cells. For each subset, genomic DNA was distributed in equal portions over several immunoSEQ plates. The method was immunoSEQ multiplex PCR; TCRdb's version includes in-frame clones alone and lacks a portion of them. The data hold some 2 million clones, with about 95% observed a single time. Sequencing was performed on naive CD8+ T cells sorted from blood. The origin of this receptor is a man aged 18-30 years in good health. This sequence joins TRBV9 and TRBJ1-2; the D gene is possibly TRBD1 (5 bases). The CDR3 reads CASSVGQGRGYTF. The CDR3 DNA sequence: TGTGCCAGCAGCGTAGGTCAGGGTCGGGGCTACACCTTC.